These T cell receptor beta chains were read from a single sample in a study of a mutant IDH1 vaccine in newly diagnosed glioma. Antigens for these TCRs are unknown. Generated by immunoSEQ multiplex PCR, the TCRdb table keeps only in-frame clones and is missing some. The sample has around 53,000 clones; around 85% are singletons. This material consisted of PBMCs, taken from a glioma patient whose treatment included an IDH1 peptide vaccine. The source of these receptors is a middle-aged man with glioma. CDR3s include the opening cysteine and the closing phenylalanine or tryptophan. D genes are given only for firm matches. Expanded clones get a size class; other rows say once, few or many, or leave the size out.

j_gene | abundance | v_gene | d_gene | CDR3nt | CDR3aa
TRBJ2-2 | - | TRBV7-9 | TRBD1 | TGTGCCAGCAGCTTAGAGGGGACAGGCACCGGGGAGCTGTTTTTT | CASSLEGTGTGELFF
TRBJ2-7 | once | TRBV2 | TRBD1 | TGTGCCAGCAGCCACGAGCGACAGGGAAGGCACTACAACCCAGACTACGAGCAGTACTTC | CASSHERQGRHYNPDYEQYF
TRBJ2-2 | - | TRBV7-8 | - | TGTGCCAGCAGCTTAGAGGGCCCTAGTCGCACCGGGGAGCTGTTTTTT | CASSLEGPSRTGELFF
TRBJ2-1 | few | TRBV10-3 | - | TGTGCCATCAGTGGGGACCTCAAACGGCAGTTCTTC | CAISGDLKRQFF
TRBJ2-7 | - | TRBV29-1 | - | TGCAGCGTTGTGGTAACAGGGTGGGATTACGAGCAGTACTTC | CSVVVTGWDYEQYF
TRBJ1-1 | few | TRBV9 | - | TGTGCCAGCAGCCGGGGGCCTCCAGACACTGAAGCTTTCTTT | CASSRGPPDTEAFF
TRBJ2-4 | - | TRBV5-8 | - | TGTGCCAGCAGCACTTACGTCGGCTTGGAGGCCAAAAACATTCAGTACTTC | CASSTYVGLEAKNIQYF
TRBJ2-1 | - | TRBV27 | - | TGTGCCAGCAGTTTGTGGCAGGGGGGGTACAATGAGCAGTTCTTC | CASSLWQGGYNEQFF
TRBJ1-1 | few | TRBV6-5 | - | TGTGCCAGCGCAAGACTTGACAGGAACACTGAAGCTTTCTTT | CASARLDRNTEAFF
TRBJ2-1 | - | TRBV7-8 | TRBD2 | TGTGCCAGCAGCTTAACTAGCGCGCTCACTGAGCAGTTCTTC | CASSLTSALTEQFF
TRBJ1-2 | - | TRBV6-5 | - | TGTGCCAGCAGTTCCAATGGTTATGGCTACACCTTC | CASSSNGYGYTF
TRBJ1-1 | few | TRBV2 | TRBD1 | TGTGCCAGCAGCCTGACAGGGATAGCAGCTTTCTTT | CASSLTGIAAFF
TRBJ2-6 | - | TRBV7-9 | - | TGTGCCAGCAGCTCCAGGACACCCTCTGGGGCCAACGTCCTGACTTTC | CASSSRTPSGANVLTF
TRBJ2-3 | - | TRBV28 | TRBD1 | TGTGCCAGCGACAAACACGGGACAGGCCCTGGTCCTAGCACAGATACGCAGTATTTT | CASDKHGTGPGPSTDTQYF
TRBJ2-7 | - | TRBV6-5 | - | TGTGCCAGCAGCAGGACGGTCGACTACGAGCAGTACTTC | CASSRTVDYEQYF
TRBJ1-4 | - | TRBV7-9 | - | TGTGCCAGCAGCTTAGATGGCAGGTCTAATGAAAAACTGTTTTTT | CASSLDGRSNEKLFF
TRBJ2-3 | - | TRBV7-2 | - | TGTGCCAGCAGCTCCAACGGTCTCATAGGGGATACGCAGTATTTT | CASSSNGLIGDTQYF
TRBJ2-5 | - | TRBV5-1 | - | TGCGCCAGCAGCTCATCCGGGACATACGGAGAGACCCAGTACTTC | CASSSSGTYGETQYF
TRBJ2-7 | - | TRBV5-1 | TRBD2 | TGCGCCAGCAGCCCGGGACTAGCGGGGGGCTACGAGCAGTACTTC | CASSPGLAGGYEQYF
TRBJ2-1 | - | TRBV6-5 | TRBD2 | TGTGCCAGCAGGTGGGGGGGGGACAATGAGCAGTTCTTC | CASRWGGDNEQFF
TRBJ1-6 | few | TRBV14 | - | TGTGCCAGCAGCCAAGATCGGGGCCTCGCGTACCACTTT | CASSQDRGLAYHF
TRBJ2-3 | - | TRBV5-1 | - | TGCGCCAGCAGCTTGGACGGGAAAGATACGCAGTATTTT | CASSLDGKDTQYF
TRBJ1-1 | few | TRBV5-6 | - | TGTGCCAGCAGCGTAGGCAACACTGAAGCTTTCTTT | CASSVGNTEAFF
TRBJ1-1 | - | TRBV19 | - | TGTGCCAGTAAGGTTTTATCTGCGGGTTACCTAAACACTGAAGCTTTCTTT | CASKVLSAGYLNTEAFF